This T cell receptor (beta chain) was documented in a study of Ad26.COV2.S vaccination and SARS-CoV-2 variants. Assay: immunoSEQ multiplex PCR; the TCRdb copy retains only in-frame clones and omits some. The table records approximately 500,000 clones, around 88% of them present only once. Treatment described: some 19 received Ad26.COV2.S at low or high dose, single or two shots; about 5 received placebo; per-sample allocation not given. Collection of the samples took place on day 63 after the first injection of vaccine or placebo. V shed 2 bases and J shed 4 bases, with 11 bases lying between them. Germline-derived CDR1 and CDR2 are MNHNS and SASEGT. This CDR3 contains 14 residues.

This sample comprised peripheral blood, obtained in a trial of Ad26.COV2.S vaccine versus placebo. V usage is TRBV6-1 and J usage is TRBJ1-1, with D tentatively TRBD1 (6 bases). The source is a person between 18 and 65 years old who received the Ad26.COV2.S COVID-19 vaccine or a placebo. The CDR3 is CASSEIGGPTEAFF. CDR3 sequence (DNA): TGTGCCAGCAGTGAAATAGGGGGTCCCACTGAAGCTTTCTTT.